This is a list of T cell receptor beta chains from one sample in a study of OX40 agonist ivuxolimab in advanced cancers. Sequencing was performed with immunoSEQ multiplex PCR; in TCRdb, only in-frame clones are kept and a portion is missing. Altogether 40,000 or so clones are present, about 82% being singletons, with the ten largest covering less than 45%. Sequences were derived from CD4+ or CD8+ T cells sorted from blood, sampled in a trial of the OX40 agonist ivuxolimab. These receptors originate from an adult with an advanced solid tumor such as melanoma, head and neck, liver or kidney cancer. The conserved cysteine and the conserved F or W are not part of the CDR3 here.

j_call: TRBJ1-5; v_call: TRBV7-9; cdr3_aa: ASSFGGPSNQPQH
j_call: TRBJ1-1; v_call: TRBV6-5; cdr3_aa: ASSYSIPQGEAF
j_call: TRBJ2-5; v_call: TRBV7-8; cdr3_aa: ASSLTEGGTQY
j_call: TRBJ2-5; v_call: TRBV27; cdr3_aa: ASKRGTQETQY
j_call: TRBJ1-1; v_call: TRBV5-8; cdr3_aa: ASRGQANTEAF
j_call: TRBJ2-3; v_call: TRBV10-3; cdr3_aa: ASSSTDTQY
j_call: TRBJ2-1; v_call: TRBV6-5; cdr3_aa: ASSSLAGGSYNEQF
j_call: TRBJ2-2; v_call: TRBV7-3; cdr3_aa: ASSPRGGTGELF
j_call: TRBJ2-2; v_call: TRBV5-1; cdr3_aa: ASSLGYTGELF
j_call: TRBJ1-1; v_call: TRBV28; cdr3_aa: ASSTGALNTEAF
j_call: TRBJ1-5; v_call: TRBV2; cdr3_aa: ASSDRGTGNQPQH
j_call: TRBJ1-1; v_call: TRBV5-1; cdr3_aa: ASSLVGVRDVAAF
j_call: TRBJ2-3; v_call: TRBV4-2; cdr3_aa: ASSQERAGSDTQY
j_call: TRBJ1-1; v_call: TRBV6-1; cdr3_aa: ASSLGRNTEAF
j_call: TRBJ2-7; v_call: TRBV28; cdr3_aa: ASSEQSYEQY
j_call: TRBJ2-7; v_call: TRBV6-5; cdr3_aa: ASRRGQGAGEQY
j_call: TRBJ2-2; v_call: TRBV28; cdr3_aa: ASMGHLTGELF
j_call: TRBJ1-2; v_call: TRBV5-1; cdr3_aa: ASSTPGVQDGYT
j_call: TRBJ2-3; v_call: TRBV5-1; cdr3_aa: ASSRGGETSDTQY
j_call: TRBJ2-1; v_call: TRBV29-1; cdr3_aa: SVEGLAGGKGYNEQF
j_call: TRBJ2-5; v_call: TRBV5-3; cdr3_aa: ARSNGTPGGIETQY
j_call: TRBJ1-1; v_call: TRBV4-1; cdr3_aa: ASSQDSGMNTEAF